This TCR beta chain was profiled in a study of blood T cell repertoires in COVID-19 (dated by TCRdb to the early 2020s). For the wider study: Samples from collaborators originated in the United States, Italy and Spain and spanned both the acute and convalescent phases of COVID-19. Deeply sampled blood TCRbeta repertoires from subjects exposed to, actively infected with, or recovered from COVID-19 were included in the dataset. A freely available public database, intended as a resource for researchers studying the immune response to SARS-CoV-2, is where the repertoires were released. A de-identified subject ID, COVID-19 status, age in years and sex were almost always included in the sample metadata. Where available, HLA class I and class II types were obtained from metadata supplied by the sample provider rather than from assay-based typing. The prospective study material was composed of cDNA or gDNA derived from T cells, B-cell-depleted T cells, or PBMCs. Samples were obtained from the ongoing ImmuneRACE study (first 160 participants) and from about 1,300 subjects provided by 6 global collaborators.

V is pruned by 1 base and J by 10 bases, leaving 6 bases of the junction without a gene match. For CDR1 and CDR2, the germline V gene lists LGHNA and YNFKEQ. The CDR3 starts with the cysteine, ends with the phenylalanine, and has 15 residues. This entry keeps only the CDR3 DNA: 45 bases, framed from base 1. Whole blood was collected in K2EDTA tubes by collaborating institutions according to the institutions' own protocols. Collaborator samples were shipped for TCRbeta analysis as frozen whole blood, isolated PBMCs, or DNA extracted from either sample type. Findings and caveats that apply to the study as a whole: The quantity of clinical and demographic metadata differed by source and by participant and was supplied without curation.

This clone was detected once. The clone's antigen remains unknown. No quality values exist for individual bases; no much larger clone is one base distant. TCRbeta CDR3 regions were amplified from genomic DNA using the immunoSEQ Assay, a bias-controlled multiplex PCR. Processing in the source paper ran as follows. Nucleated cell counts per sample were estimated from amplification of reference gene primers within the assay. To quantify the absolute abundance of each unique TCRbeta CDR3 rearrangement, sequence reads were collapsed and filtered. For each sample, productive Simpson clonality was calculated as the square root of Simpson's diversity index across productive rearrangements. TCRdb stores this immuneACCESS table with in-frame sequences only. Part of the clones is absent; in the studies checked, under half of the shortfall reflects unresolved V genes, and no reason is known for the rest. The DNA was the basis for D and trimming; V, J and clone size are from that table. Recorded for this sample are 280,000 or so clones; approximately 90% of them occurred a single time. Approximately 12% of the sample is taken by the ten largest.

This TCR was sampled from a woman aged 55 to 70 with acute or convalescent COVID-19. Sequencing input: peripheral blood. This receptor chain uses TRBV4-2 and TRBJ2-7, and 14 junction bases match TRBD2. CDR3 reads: CASSQAGTSGSGQYF. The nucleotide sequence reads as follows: TGTGCCAGCAGCCAAGCCGGGACTAGCGGGAGTGGACAGTACTTC.